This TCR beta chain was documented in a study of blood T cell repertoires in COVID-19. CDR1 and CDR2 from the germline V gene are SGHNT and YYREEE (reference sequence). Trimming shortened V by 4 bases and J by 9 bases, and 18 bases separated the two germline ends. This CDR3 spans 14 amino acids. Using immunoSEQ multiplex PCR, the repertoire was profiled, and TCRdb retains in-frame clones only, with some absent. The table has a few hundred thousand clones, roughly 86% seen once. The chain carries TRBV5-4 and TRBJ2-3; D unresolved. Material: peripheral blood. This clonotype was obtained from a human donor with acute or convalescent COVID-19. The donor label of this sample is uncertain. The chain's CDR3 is CASSRSVDPGTQYF. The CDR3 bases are TGTGCCAGCAGCCGATCGGTTGATCCCGGGACGCAGTATTTT.